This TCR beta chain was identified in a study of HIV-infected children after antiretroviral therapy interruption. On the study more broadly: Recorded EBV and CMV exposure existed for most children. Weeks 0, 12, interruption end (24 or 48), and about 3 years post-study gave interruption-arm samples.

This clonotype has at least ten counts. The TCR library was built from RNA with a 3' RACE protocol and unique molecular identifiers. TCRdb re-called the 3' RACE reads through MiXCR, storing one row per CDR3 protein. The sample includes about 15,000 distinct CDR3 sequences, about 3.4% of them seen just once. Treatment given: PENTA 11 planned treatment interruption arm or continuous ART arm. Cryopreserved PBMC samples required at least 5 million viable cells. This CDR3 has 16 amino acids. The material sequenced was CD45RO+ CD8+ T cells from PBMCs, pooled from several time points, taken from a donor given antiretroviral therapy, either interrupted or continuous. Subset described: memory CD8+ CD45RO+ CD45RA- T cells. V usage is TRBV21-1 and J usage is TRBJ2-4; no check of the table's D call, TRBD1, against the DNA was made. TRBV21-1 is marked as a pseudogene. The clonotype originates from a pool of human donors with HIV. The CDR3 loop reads CASSWRGAPIKNIQYF. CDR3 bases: TGTGCCAGCAGCTGGCGGGGGGCGCCCATTAAAAACATTCAGTACTTC.